The present T cell receptor beta chain was sequenced within a study of blood T cell repertoires in COVID-19. Living in 24 US areas, the participants were between roughly 18 and 90 years of age. Trimming pared 5 bases from V and 0 bases from J, leaving 9 bases between. The CDR3 sequence is 14 residues long. Germline CDR1 is MDHEN and CDR2 is SYDVKM. Here immunoSEQ multiplex PCR was the method, and the copy in TCRdb shows in-frame clones only, minus some. The sample includes about 210,000 clones, 75% to 90% of them seen just once. This chain joins TRBV28 and TRBJ2-3, with a possible D match to TRBD1 (6 bases). This clonotype was obtained from a middle-aged man who had recovered from COVID-19. Sequenced: PBMCs or T cells enriched from blood (not recorded which). CDR3 bases: TGTGCCAGCAGTCTACAGGGTAGCACAGATACGCAGTATTTT. The encoded protein is CASSLQGSTDTQYF.